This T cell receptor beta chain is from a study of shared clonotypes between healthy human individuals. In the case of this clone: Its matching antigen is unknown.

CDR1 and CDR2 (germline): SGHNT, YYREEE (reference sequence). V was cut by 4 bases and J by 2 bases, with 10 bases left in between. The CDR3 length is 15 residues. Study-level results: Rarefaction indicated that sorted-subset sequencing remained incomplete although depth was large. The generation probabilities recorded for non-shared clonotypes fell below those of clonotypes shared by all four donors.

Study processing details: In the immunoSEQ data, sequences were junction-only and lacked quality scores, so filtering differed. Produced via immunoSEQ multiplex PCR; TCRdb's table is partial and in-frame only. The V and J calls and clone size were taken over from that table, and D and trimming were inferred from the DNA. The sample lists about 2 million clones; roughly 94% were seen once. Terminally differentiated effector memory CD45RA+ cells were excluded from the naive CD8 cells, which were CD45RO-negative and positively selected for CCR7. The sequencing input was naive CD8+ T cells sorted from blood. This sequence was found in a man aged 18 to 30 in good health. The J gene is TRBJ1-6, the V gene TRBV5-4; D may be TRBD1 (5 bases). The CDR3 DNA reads TGTGCCAGCAGCGCCTCAGGGCCCTATAATTCACCCCTCCACTTT. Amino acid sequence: CASSASGPYNSPLHF.